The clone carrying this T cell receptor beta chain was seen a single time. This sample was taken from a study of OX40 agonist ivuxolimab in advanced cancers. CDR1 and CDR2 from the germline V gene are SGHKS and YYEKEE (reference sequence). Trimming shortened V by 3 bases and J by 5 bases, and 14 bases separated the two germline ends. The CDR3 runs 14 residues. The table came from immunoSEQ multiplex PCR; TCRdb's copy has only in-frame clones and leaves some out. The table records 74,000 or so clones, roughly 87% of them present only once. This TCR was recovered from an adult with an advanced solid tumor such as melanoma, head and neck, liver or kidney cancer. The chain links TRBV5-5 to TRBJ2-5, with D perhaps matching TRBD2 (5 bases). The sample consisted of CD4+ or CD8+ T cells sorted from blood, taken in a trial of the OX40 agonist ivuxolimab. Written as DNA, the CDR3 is TGTGCCAGCAGCTCTCAGGCGGGCCCGGAGACCCAGTACTTC. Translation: CASSSQAGPETQYF.